A selection of T cell receptor beta chains follows, all from one sample in a study of blood T cells in healthy people across ages. In TCRdb, the 5' RACE reads were re-called with MiXCR into one record per CDR3 protein. The sample shows fewer than 1,000,000 distinct CDR3 sequences, roughly 44% of them seen only once. Sequencing was done on a sample of blood. These receptors all come from a man between 60 and 75 years old in good health. Both conserved end residues are part of each CDR3. D genes are given only for firm matches. Rows give clone size only sometimes, using once, few, many, or a class for an expanded clone.

TRBJ2-7 - TRBV12-3/TRBV12-4 - TGTGCCAGCAGAAATACATGGCGAGAGCAGTACTTC CASRNTWREQYF
TRBJ2-7 - TRBV6-2/TRBV6-3 TRBD1 TGTGCCAGCAGTTCTTACAGGGGGTCCTACGAGCAGTACTTC CASSSYRGSYEQYF
TRBJ1-1 - TRBV30 - TGTGCCTGGAGACAGGGCGGGGGTAACACTGAAGCTTTCTTT CAWRQGGGNTEAFF
TRBJ2-7 - TRBV7-8 - TGTGCCAGCAGCTTTTACGGCAGGGGCTCCTACGAGCAGTACTTC CASSFYGRGSYEQYF
TRBJ2-1 once TRBV13 TRBD1 TGTGCCAGCAGCTTAGGAGGGACAGGCAGTGAGCAGTTCTTC CASSLGGTGSEQFF
TRBJ1-2 - TRBV20-1 TRBD1 TGCAGTGCTAGCAGACAGGGCGGAGGCTACACCTTC CSASRQGGGYTF
TRBJ1-1 - TRBV4-3 - TGCGCCAGCAGCGACACAGGGAGCACTGAAGCTTTCTTT CASSDTGSTEAFF
TRBJ2-7 - TRBV20-1 TRBD2 TGCAGTGCAACCGGACTAGCGCGATACGAGCAGTACTTC CSATGLARYEQYF
TRBJ2-2 - TRBV27 - TGTGCCAGCAGTTTCCGGCCCGGGGAGCTGTTTTTT CASSFRPGELFF
TRBJ2-1 - TRBV7-9 TRBD2 TGTGCCAGCAGCTTTTTACAGGTAGCGGGTTTTAAGGATGAGCAGTTCTTC CASSFLQVAGFKDEQFF
TRBJ2-3 - TRBV11-2 - TGTGCCAGCAGCCCCGAGGGGGGGTCTGGAGATACGCAGTATTTT CASSPEGGSGDTQYF
TRBJ1-2 - TRBV25-1 TRBD1 TGTGCCAGCAGTCCCTTCCTCCGGGACAGTGCTAACTATGGCTACACCTTC CASSPFLRDSANYGYTF
TRBJ2-7 few TRBV6-6 - TGTGCCAGCAGTTCCCCCCCGCGGGCCTACGAGCAGTACTTC CASSSPPRAYEQYF
TRBJ1-1 few TRBV12-3/TRBV12-4 TRBD1 TGTGCCAGCAGAAACAGGGGATCGGGTACTGAAGCTTTCTTT CASRNRGSGTEAFF
TRBJ2-5 - TRBV7-2 - TGTGCCAGCAGCTTAGGAGGGGGGGCCTTTGGGACCCAGTACTTC CASSLGGGAFGTQYF
TRBJ1-1 - TRBV7-6 - TGTGCCAGCAGCTTCCAGAGTTACACTGAAGCTTTCTTT CASSFQSYTEAFF
TRBJ2-3 few TRBV18 TRBD2 TGTGCCAGCTCACCAGTACTAGCGGGGCCCCTTAACACAGATACGCAGTATTTT CASSPVLAGPLNTDTQYF
TRBJ2-5 - TRBV5-1 TRBD2 TGCGCCAGCAGCTTTTTTGGGGGGGGATCGGACCAAGAGACCCAGTACTTC CASSFFGGGSDQETQYF
TRBJ2-7 - TRBV7-2 TRBD2 TGTGCCAGCAGCTTTAGCGGGGGGGCTCGTTTCTTCTACGAGCAGTACTTC CASSFSGGARFFYEQYF
TRBJ2-7 few TRBV13 TRBD1 TGTGCCAGCAGCGATGGGACAGCCGCATACGGGCAGTACTTC CASSDGTAAYGQYF
TRBJ2-3 many TRBV20-1 TRBD2 TGCAGTGCGAACCCCCTAGCGGGGGGCACAGATACGCAGTATTTT CSANPLAGGTDTQYF
TRBJ1-1 few TRBV12-3/TRBV12-4 - TGTGCCAGCAGTTTCCACAGGCAGACAGCTTTCTTT CASSFHRQTAFF
TRBJ2-5 - TRBV6-5 - TGTGCCAGCAGTTACTCTAACGGGGTCAGGGAGACCCAGTACTTC CASSYSNGVRETQYF
TRBJ2-4 - TRBV6-1 - TGTGCCAGCATTCCCGTGAAGGGAGCCAAAAACATTCAGTACTTC CASIPVKGAKNIQYF
TRBJ2-1 few TRBV20-1 - TGCAGTGCTAGTGATACAGAGAATGAGCAGTTCTTC CSASDTENEQFF
TRBJ2-3 - TRBV3-1 - TGTGCCAGCAGAAATTCCGATACGCAGTATTTT CASRNSDTQYF
TRBJ1-1 - TRBV7-9 - TGTGCCAGCAGCCGGGACCAGAACACTGAAGCTTTCTTT CASSRDQNTEAFF
TRBJ2-2 - TRBV9 - TGTGCCAGTAACCCGGACCCGAACACCGGGGAGCTGTTTTTT CASNPDPNTGELFF
TRBJ2-1 - TRBV24-1 TRBD2 TGTGCCACCAGTGGCGGGGGTTCCTACAATGAGCAGTTCTTC CATSGGGSYNEQFF
TRBJ2-6 few TRBV7-8 - TGTGCCAGCAGCCGACAGCTCTCAGGGGCCAACGTCCTGACTTTC CASSRQLSGANVLTF
TRBJ1-6 - TRBV3-1 TRBD1 TGTGCCAGCTCAGAGACAGGGCGATCACCCCTCCACTTT CASSETGRSPLHF
TRBJ1-1 few TRBV6-6 - TGTGCCAGCAGTTACGGCCGAGGGAACGCTGAAGCTTTCTTT CASSYGRGNAEAFF
TRBJ2-3 few TRBV7-2 - TGTGCCAGCAGCCCGGAAGGCCTATACACAGATACGCAGTATTTT CASSPEGLYTDTQYF
TRBJ2-1 - TRBV20-1 - TGCAGTGCAGAATACAATGAGCAGTTCTTC CSAEYNEQFF
TRBJ1-2 - TRBV7-2 - TGTGCCAGCAGCTTAACCCCACAGACCTATGGCTACACCTTC CASSLTPQTYGYTF
TRBJ1-2 - TRBV12-3/TRBV12-4 - TGTGCCAGCAGTGTGGGACACAACTATGGCTACACCTTC CASSVGHNYGYTF
TRBJ2-7 few TRBV7-2 - TGTGCCAGCAGCCCGGGGACAATGCGCGAGCAGTACTTC CASSPGTMREQYF
TRBJ1-4 few TRBV4-3 TRBD1 TGCGCCAGCAGCCAAGAGACCAGACAGGGTTCTGAAAAACTGTTTTTT CASSQETRQGSEKLFF